Listed below are T cell receptor beta chains from one sample, sequenced in a study of cytomegalovirus exposure and HLA in healthy donors. The protocol was immunoSEQ multiplex PCR, while the TCRdb copy is restricted to in-frame clones and leaves out a portion. The table lists about 170,000 clones, 82% of them singletons. Sequencing was done on a sample of PBMCs. The source is a girl aged 10 to 17 in good health and CMV-seropositive. CDR3s include the opening cysteine and the closing phenylalanine or tryptophan. Each record gives: J gene, clone size, D gene, V gene, CDR3 DNA, CDR3 protein. A D gene is named only where the DNA matches it firmly. Rows give clone size only sometimes, using once, few, many, or a class for an expanded clone.

J: TRBJ2-2
size: .
D: .
V: TRBV6-1
DNA: TGTGCCAGCAGTGAGGAGCAGGGATATACCGGGGAGCTGTTTTTT
CDR3: CASSEEQGYTGELFF

J: TRBJ1-2
size: .
D: .
V: TRBV28
DNA: TGTGCCAGCAGCGGACAGTATGGCTACACCTTC
CDR3: CASSGQYGYTF

J: TRBJ1-1
size: .
D: .
V: TRBV19
DNA: TGTGCCAGTAGTATGGGACTCACCGCTTTCTTT
CDR3: CASSMGLTAFF

J: TRBJ1-4
size: few
D: .
V: TRBV27
DNA: TGTGCCAGCAGGGCCGGACAGACGAAATGGGAAAAACTGTTTTTT
CDR3: CASRAGQTKWEKLFF

J: TRBJ2-1
size: once
D: TRBD1
V: TRBV6-1
DNA: TGTGCCAGCGGGACAGGGGGGTTCAATGAGCAGTTCTTC
CDR3: CASGTGGFNEQFF

J: TRBJ2-7
size: few
D: .
V: TRBV19
DNA: TGTGCCAGTAGTACACCTCTAGTGGCAGGGCGCCTCTACGAGCAGTACTTC
CDR3: CASSTPLVAGRLYEQYF

J: TRBJ2-6
size: few
D: .
V: TRBV7-6
DNA: TGTGCCAGCAGCCAAGCAGGGGATGGGGGGGCCAACGTCCTGACTTTC
CDR3: CASSQAGDGGANVLTF

J: TRBJ1-1
size: .
D: .
V: TRBV2
DNA: TGTGCCAGCAGCCCCTTAACAGGGTACACTGAAGCTTTCTTT
CDR3: CASSPLTGYTEAFF

J: TRBJ2-5
size: .
D: TRBD2
V: TRBV6-5
DNA: TGTGCCAGCAGTTCCCTCAGCGGGGTCCCAGAGACCCAGTACTTC
CDR3: CASSSLSGVPETQYF

J: TRBJ2-7
size: .
D: TRBD2
V: TRBV19
DNA: TGTGCCAGTAGTATAGTGGCCAGCGGGAGGGGTTCCTACGAGCAGTACTTC
CDR3: CASSIVASGRGSYEQYF

J: TRBJ1-5
size: .
D: TRBD1
V: TRBV23-1
DNA: TGCGCCAGCAGTCAAGACCGGGACAGGGGGCAGCCCCAGCATTTT
CDR3: CASSQDRDRGQPQHF

J: TRBJ2-2
size: few
D: .
V: TRBV18
DNA: TGTGCCAGCTCACCACCCGTCCGGACCGGGGAGCTGTTTTTT
CDR3: CASSPPVRTGELFF

J: TRBJ1-4
size: .
D: .
V: TRBV11-2
DNA: TGTGCCAGCAGCTTAGCCCCGGAGGGAACTAATGAAAAACTGTTTTTT
CDR3: CASSLAPEGTNEKLFF

J: TRBJ2-3
size: .
D: TRBD2
V: TRBV11-2
DNA: TGTGCCAGCAGCGCACCCGGACTAGCGAGTCGCACAGATACGCAGTATTTT
CDR3: CASSAPGLASRTDTQYF

J: TRBJ2-1
size: .
D: TRBD1
V: TRBV7-7
DNA: TGTGCTAGCAGCGACGGGACAGCGCAAACTGAGCAGTTCTTC
CDR3: CASSDGTAQTEQFF

J: TRBJ2-3
size: .
D: .
V: TRBV30
DNA: TGTGCCTGGACCCAGGCCCTTCACAATACGCAGTATTTT
CDR3: CAWTQALHNTQYF

J: TRBJ2-1
size: .
D: TRBD1
V: TRBV7-2
DNA: TGTGCCAGCAGGAGCGGGACAGGGGGCTATGAGCAGTTCTTC
CDR3: CASRSGTGGYEQFF

J: TRBJ2-2
size: once
D: TRBD2
V: TRBV5-1
DNA: TGCGCCAGCAGCTTTTCTAGCGGGGGCCACAACACCGGGGAGCTGTTTTTT
CDR3: CASSFSSGGHNTGELFF

J: TRBJ2-3
size: few
D: TRBD1
V: TRBV6-5
DNA: TGTGCCAGCAGTTACTCAAGGACAGGTTGGGATACGCAGTATTTT
CDR3: CASSYSRTGWDTQYF

J: TRBJ2-7
size: few
D: TRBD2
V: TRBV6-5
DNA: TGTGCCAGCAGAGGACTAGCGACCTACGAGCAGTACTTC
CDR3: CASRGLATYEQYF

J: TRBJ2-5
size: .
D: TRBD1
V: TRBV7-3
DNA: TGTGCCAGCAGCTCCGGGACAGGGGTCGAGACCCAGTACTTC
CDR3: CASSSGTGVETQYF

J: TRBJ1-2
size: .
D: TRBD1
V: TRBV6-1
DNA: TGTGCCAGTCTACAAAGGACAGGGGTATTCGGCTACACCTTC
CDR3: CASLQRTGVFGYTF

J: TRBJ2-7
size: .
D: TRBD2
V: TRBV29-1
DNA: TGCAGCGTTGAACGGCGACTAGCGGGGACCTACGAGCAGTACTTC
CDR3: CSVERRLAGTYEQYF

J: TRBJ2-5
size: .
D: .
V: TRBV14
DNA: TGTGCCAGCAGCCAAGAGTCGATTGGGGGGGCAATGGAGACCCAGTACTTC
CDR3: CASSQESIGGAMETQYF